Listed below are T cell receptor beta chains from one sample, sequenced in a study of vaccination effects on CD4 cells after COVID-19. Generated by immunoSEQ multiplex PCR, the TCRdb table keeps only in-frame clones and is missing some. The sample consists of tens of thousands of clones, around 67% of them appearing once. Their specific antigens are unknown. Material: CD4+ T cells from PBMCs cultured with HCoV-229E spike peptides, obtained after COVID-19 vaccination. Receptor source: a human donor who received a COVID-19 vaccine. CDR3s include the opening cysteine and the closing phenylalanine or tryptophan. The order of the fields is V gene, clone size, J gene, D gene, CDR3 DNA, CDR3 protein. A D gene is named only where the DNA matches it firmly. Clone size is not always given. Where it is, it says once, few, many or a class for expanded clones.

v_gene: TRBV2; abundance: NA; j_gene: TRBJ2-5; d_gene: NA; CDR3nt: TGTGCCAGCAGTGAAGTGAGTGGAATCGGTGGGGAAGAGACCCAGTACTTC; CDR3aa: CASSEVSGIGGEETQYF
v_gene: TRBV6-6; abundance: NA; j_gene: TRBJ2-3; d_gene: TRBD2; CDR3nt: TGTGCCAGCAGTTACGGCGGGGGATGGGCCACAGATACGCAGTATTTT; CDR3aa: CASSYGGGWATDTQYF
v_gene: TRBV7-9; abundance: NA; j_gene: TRBJ1-1; d_gene: NA; CDR3nt: TGTGCCAGCAGCTTCGGGAGGGGTGTGAACACTGAAGCTTTCTTT; CDR3aa: CASSFGRGVNTEAFF
v_gene: TRBV6-5; abundance: NA; j_gene: TRBJ2-7; d_gene: TRBD1; CDR3nt: TGTGCCAGCAGAAAAGGGGGACAGGGGTCCTACGAGCAGTACTTC; CDR3aa: CASRKGGQGSYEQYF
v_gene: TRBV30; abundance: few; j_gene: TRBJ2-1; d_gene: TRBD1; CDR3nt: TGTGCCTGGAGTGTTTCGAGGGGGACAGGGGGATACAATGAGCAGTTCTTC; CDR3aa: CAWSVSRGTGGYNEQFF
v_gene: TRBV30; abundance: NA; j_gene: TRBJ1-2; d_gene: NA; CDR3nt: TGTGCCCACTTGACAGCTAACTATGGCTACACCTTC; CDR3aa: CAHLTANYGYTF
v_gene: TRBV4-1; abundance: NA; j_gene: TRBJ2-7; d_gene: NA; CDR3nt: TGCGCCAGCAGCCAAGAACATGGATACGAGCAGTACTTC; CDR3aa: CASSQEHGYEQYF
v_gene: TRBV9; abundance: once; j_gene: TRBJ1-6; d_gene: NA; CDR3nt: TGTGCCAGCAGCCTTACCGAGAGCTCCTATAATTCACCCCTCCACTTT; CDR3aa: CASSLTESSYNSPLHF
v_gene: TRBV10-2; abundance: NA; j_gene: TRBJ1-2; d_gene: NA; CDR3nt: TGCGCCAGCAGTGGGTCAGGGTTCCAGTATGGCTACACCTTC; CDR3aa: CASSGSGFQYGYTF
v_gene: TRBV24-1; abundance: few; j_gene: TRBJ1-1; d_gene: NA; CDR3nt: TGTGCCACCAGTGACGTCCGGGCAGGCGAAGCTTTCTTT; CDR3aa: CATSDVRAGEAFF
v_gene: TRBV7-8; abundance: NA; j_gene: TRBJ1-2; d_gene: NA; CDR3nt: TGTGCCAGCAGCTTAGGGGCGAACGCTAACTATGGCTACACCTTC; CDR3aa: CASSLGANANYGYTF
v_gene: TRBV7-2; abundance: NA; j_gene: TRBJ1-1; d_gene: TRBD1; CDR3nt: TGTGCCAGCAGCTTTGGGACAGGGGTCACTGAAGCTTTCTTT; CDR3aa: CASSFGTGVTEAFF
v_gene: TRBV4-2; abundance: NA; j_gene: TRBJ1-1; d_gene: TRBD1; CDR3nt: TGTGCCAGCAGCCAAGATGAAGGGACAGGATACTTGAACACTGAAGCTTTCTTT; CDR3aa: CASSQDEGTGYLNTEAFF
v_gene: TRBV5-8; abundance: NA; j_gene: TRBJ1-2; d_gene: TRBD1; CDR3nt: TGTGCCAGCAGCTTGGGGTCAGGACAGGGCTATGGCTACACCTTC; CDR3aa: CASSLGSGQGYGYTF
v_gene: TRBV30; abundance: NA; j_gene: TRBJ1-2; d_gene: NA; CDR3nt: TGTGCCTGGAGTCCTATCTATGGCTACACCTTC; CDR3aa: CAWSPIYGYTF
v_gene: TRBV2; abundance: NA; j_gene: TRBJ2-3; d_gene: TRBD2; CDR3nt: TGTGCCAGCAGCGAACTAGCGGGCGGCGCAGGTACGCAGTATTTT; CDR3aa: CASSELAGGAGTQYF
v_gene: TRBV21-1; abundance: NA; j_gene: TRBJ2-1; d_gene: NA; CDR3nt: TGTGCCAGCAGCACTTCTGGTAGCGGGAGGGCCAAGGTGAATGAGCAGTTCTTC; CDR3aa: CASSTSGSGRAKVNEQFF
v_gene: TRBV6-1; abundance: NA; j_gene: TRBJ2-7; d_gene: NA; CDR3nt: TGTGCCAGCAGTGATGGGAGGGAGCAGTACTTC; CDR3aa: CASSDGREQYF
v_gene: TRBV10-2; abundance: NA; j_gene: TRBJ2-1; d_gene: NA; CDR3nt: TGCGCCAGCAGTAATACTCTCAATGAGCAGTTCTTC; CDR3aa: CASSNTLNEQFF
v_gene: TRBV7-9; abundance: NA; j_gene: TRBJ1-1; d_gene: TRBD1; CDR3nt: TGTGCCAGCAGCCCCGGGACAGGGATCACTGAAGCTTTCTTT; CDR3aa: CASSPGTGITEAFF